Listed below are T cell receptor beta chains from one sample, sequenced in a study of cytomegalovirus exposure and HLA in healthy donors. Sequencing used immunoSEQ multiplex PCR; TCRdb keeps in-frame clones, though not all of them. The sample holds 65,000 to 90,000 clones, around 79% seen once. The sequenced sample was PBMCs. The receptors stem from a young man in good health and CMV-seronegative. CDR3s include the opening cysteine and the closing phenylalanine or tryptophan.

V	J	CDR3
TRBV27	TRBJ1-1	CASSLLGGAGEAFF
TRBV15	TRBJ2-7	CATSRARRVYVHEQYF
TRBV7-9	TRBJ1-4	CASSVTSGAPEKLFF
TRBV9	TRBJ2-6	CASSGQGAHWANVLTF
TRBV5-1	TRBJ2-2	CASSPNSGELFF
TRBV4-1	TRBJ2-6	CASRGYKGPGPYPSGANVLTF
TRBV18	TRBJ2-3	CASSPSSGGTDTQYF
TRBV13	TRBJ2-7	CASSPLYEQYF
TRBV29-1	TRBJ2-1	CSVDRGQRGNEQFF
TRBV28	TRBJ1-1	CASSWGWGGEAFF
TRBV18	TRBJ1-3	CASSPNSQGVSSGNTIYF
TRBV6-4	TRBJ1-5	CASSEGVGGPNQPQHF
TRBV7-9	TRBJ2-5	CASSLGTGLYF
TRBV30	TRBJ1-1	CAWSVGQGRGAFF
TRBV6-1	TRBJ2-2	CASSGRGSPQTGELFF
TRBV4-1	TRBJ1-1	CASSQDGGRLDTEAFF
TRBV5-4	TRBJ2-1	CASSSSSFHSYNEQFF